This T cell receptor beta chain came from a study of blood T cells in healthy people across ages. The CDR3 spans 15 residues. V was trimmed by 2 bases and J by 0 bases, leaving 8 bases between them. The use of a sample-barcoded 5' primer and a J-beta primer mix characterized a second PCR of roughly 7 to 11 cycles. TCRdb re-derived calls from the 5' RACE reads in MiXCR, one entry per CDR3 protein. The sample records over 700,000 distinct CDR3 sequences, 20% to 30% being singletons. These data also featured in a second study, about T cells of mothers and their children.

Sequencing was done on a sample of blood. The V and J genes are TRBV12-3 or TRBV12-4 and TRBJ2-4; D unclear. This receptor was obtained from a boy between 5 and 17 years old in good health. CDR3 in amino acids: CASSLSQLAKNIQYF. CDR3 bases: TGTGCCAGCAGTTTAAGTCAGCTAGCCAAAAACATTCAGTACTTC.